There are many counts of the clone carrying this TCR beta chain. Antigen: not known. Quantitative 5'-RACE with molecular barcodes was used to make the TCR beta libraries. One entry per CDR3 protein results from TCRdb running MiXCR on the 5' RACE reads. The sample yields more than 250,000 distinct CDR3 sequences, approximately 10% seen once. These data are taken from a study of CD8 T cells in ankylosing spondylitis. Findings and limits, study-wide: One TCR beta motif, made up of 7 or 8 highly homologous variants, appeared characteristic of ankylosing spondylitis blood.

Sequenced input: blood, either unsorted or a sorted T cell fraction (not recorded which). The receptor was isolated from a female donor with ankylosing spondylitis or in good health (not recorded which).

The CDR3 loop reads CASSPNRGGGYTF. The CDR3 DNA is TGTGCCAGCTCACCCAACAGGGGAGGTGGCTACACCTTC. The chain has TRBV18 and TRBJ1-2; 7 bases are a match to TRBD1. CDR1 and CDR2 (germline): KGHSH, LQKENI. With 3 bases clipped from V and 7 bases from J, the junction kept 5 bases outside the gene matches. CDR3 length: 13 residues. Full variable domain (missing parts from reference TRBV18 and TRBJ1-2): NAGVMQNPRHLVRRRGQEARLRCSPMKGHSHVYWYRQLPEEGLKFMVYLQKENIIDESGMPKERFSAEFPKEGPSILRIQQVVRGDSAAYFCASSPNRGGGYTFGSGTRLTVV.